The 30 T cell receptor beta chains in this list originate from one sample, sequenced in a study of human T cells and chemical hapten exposure. A single record per CDR3 protein comes from TCRdb applying MiXCR to the RACE reads. In the table there are 100,000 or so distinct CDR3 sequences, roughly 9.6% of which are singletons. Time point reported: patch test 1, 2 weeks after DPC sensitization. Stated treatment: therapeutic diphenylcyclopropenone sensitization with weekly scalp DPC. The sample here was whole blood, taken in connection with sensitization to the hapten diphenylcyclopropenone (DPC). The source of these receptors is a woman aged 40-49 years with alopecia areata. Some clones in this sample may be carry-over from other donors' samples.

This clonotype was counted a few times. J is TRBJ2-7 and V is TRBV29-1, with TRBD2 identical over 8 bases. Per germline, CDR1 SQVTM and CDR2 ANQGSEA. The CDR3 has 15 amino acids. J gave up 4 bases and V 4 bases, and 12 bases lay outside the gene matches. The CDR3 DNA follows: TGCAGCGTTGTATTCCTTAGCGGGGTCGGATACGAGCAGTACTTC. It codes for CSVVFLSGVGYEQYF.

This rearrangement joins TRBV14 to TRBJ2-2; perhaps TRBD1 as D (6 bases). From germline, CDR1 is SGHDN and CDR2 FVKESK. The CDR3 totals 14 residues. V dropped 2 bases and J dropped 5 bases, with 9 bases sitting between them. The CDR3 coding sequence is TGTGCCAGCAGCCAAAATAGGGGGACCGGGGAGCTGTTTTTT. Protein sequence: CASSQNRGTGELFF. The whole variable domain, remainder taken from reference TRBV14 and TRBJ2-2, is EAGVTQFPSHSVIEKGQTVTLRCDPISGHDNLYWYRRVMGKEIKFLLHFVKESKQDESGMPNNRFLAERTGGTYSTLKVQPAELEDSGVYFCASSQNRGTGELFFGEGSRLTVL.

The rearrangement joins TRBV14 to TRBJ2-7; no definite D call. Per germline, CDR1 SGHDN and CDR2 FVKESK. With 0 bases removed from V and 9 bases from J, the gap between germline ends came to 12 bases. This CDR3 has 13 amino acids. The CDR3 loop is CASSQDQVLRQYF. The CDR3 DNA is TGTGCCAGCAGCCAAGATCAAGTATTGCGGCAGTACTTC.

This clonotype was detected many times. The rearrangement links TRBV24-1 to TRBJ2-1, with 9 bases that match TRBD2. This CDR3 has 15 residues. Germline CDR1 reads KGHDR; CDR2 reads SFDVKD. Trimming at V came to 6 bases and at J to 4 bases, leaving 6 bases not matched to a gene. CDR3 sequence (DNA): TGTGCCACCAGTTCTGCTAGCGGGGCTTACAATGAGCAGTTCTTC. Its translation: CATSSASGAYNEQFF.

This clonotype came up many times. The chain joins TRBV6-2 or TRBV6-3 to TRBJ2-7; D is unclear. The V end was cut by 5 bases, the J end by 4 bases, with 6 bases between. The CDR3 length is 11 residues. In germline, CDR1 is MNHEY, CDR2 SVGEGT. The CDR3 reads CASSRMYEQYF. In nucleotides, the CDR3 is TGTGCCAGCAGTCGTATGTACGAGCAGTACTTC.

DNA for the CDR3: TGTGCCAGCCGTAATAAAGCCCTTAATCAGCCCCAGCATTTT. This codes for CASRNKALNQPQHF. V is TRBV19 and J is TRBJ1-5; D is unresolved. In germline, CDR1 is LNHDA, CDR2 SQIVND (reference sequence). There are 14 residues in the CDR3. V shed 9 bases and J shed 4 bases, with 16 bases lying between them.

This clonotype was seen ten or more times. The rearrangement uses TRBV18 and TRBJ2-7, with D hard to call. Germline assignment: CDR1 KGHSH and CDR2 LQKENI. CDR3 length: 12 amino acids. With 3 bases removed from V and 3 bases from J, the gap between germline ends came to 6 bases. CDR3 protein: CASSPWGYEQYF. The CDR3 DNA is TGTGCCAGCTCACCGTGGGGCTACGAGCAGTACTTC.

The table lists this clonotype with a few counts. The genes are TRBV2 and TRBJ1-1; D not certain. The CDR3 is 13 amino acids. V shed 2 bases and J shed 1 base, with 5 bases lying between them. Looked up from germline, CDR1 is SNHLY and CDR2 is FYNNEI. The CDR3 DNA sequence: TGTGCCAGCAGTGAAAGCCCGAACACTGAAGCTTTCTTT. Its translation: CASSESPNTEAFF.

Many counts were recorded for this clonotype. The chain is built from TRBV4-2 and TRBJ2-7; TRBD2 agrees at 7 bases. Per germline, CDR1 LGHNA and CDR2 YNFKEQ. The CDR3 has 14 amino acids. Trimming took 1 base from V and 3 from J; bases not matched to a gene: 3. The CDR3 reads CASSQAASGYEQYF. CDR3 sequence (DNA): TGTGCCAGCAGCCAAGCGGCTAGCGGCTACGAGCAGTACTTC.

The sample holds many counts of this clonotype. The chain combines TRBV2 with TRBJ1-5; no clear D. Trimming took 4 bases from V and 4 from J, leaving 8 bases between them. The CDR3 has 13 residues. Germline CDR1 is SNHLY and CDR2 is FYNNEI. CDR3 amino acids: CASSAAPNQPQHF. In DNA, the CDR3 is TGTGCCAGCAGTGCGGCACCTAATCAGCCCCAGCATTTT.

The sample holds many counts of this clonotype. This rearrangement joins TRBV6-2 or TRBV6-3 to TRBJ1-1, with D uncertain. This CDR3 comprises 15 residues. The germline V and J ends were trimmed by 7 bases and 2 bases, with 17 bases remaining between them. CDR1 and CDR2 from the germline V gene are MNHEY and SVGEGT. CDR3 sequence reads: CASTESNGGNTEAFF. The CDR3 DNA follows: TGTGCCAGCACCGAATCGAATGGAGGAAACACTGAAGCTTTCTTT.

Many counts were recorded for this clonotype. The V and J genes are TRBV27 and TRBJ1-6; TRBD1 agrees at 8 bases. Per germline, CDR1 MNHEY and CDR2 SMNVEV (reference sequence). The CDR3 has 17 amino acids. The trim removed 5 bases at V and 2 bases at J, leaving 8 bases unmatched. The CDR3 nucleotides read TGTGCCAGCAGTCCCCGGACAGGGTCCGCCTATAATTCACCCCTCCACTTT. It specifies CASSPRTGSAYNSPLHF.

The chain links TRBV28 to TRBJ2-1; 11 nucleotides agree with TRBD2. The V and J ends lost 0 bases and 5 bases, in that order; junction bases with no gene match: 3. Germline assignment: CDR1 MDHEN and CDR2 SYDVKM. The CDR3 is 16 residues long. The CDR3 DNA follows: TGTGCCAGCAGTTTATGGACTAGCGGGACGAACAATGAGCAGTTCTTC. It is translated as CASSLWTSGTNNEQFF.

This clonotype showed up just a few times. J is TRBJ2-1 and V is TRBV6-2 or TRBV6-3; 9 positions agree with TRBD1. The CDR3 totals 14 residues. Per germline, CDR1 MNHEY and CDR2 SVGEGT. J was trimmed by 4 bases and V by 6 bases; bases with no gene match: 4. The CDR3 spells CASRPGQGYNEQFF. The CDR3 DNA reads TGTGCCAGCAGACCGGGACAGGGTTACAATGAGCAGTTCTTC.

In its sample, this clonotype was seen a few times. J is TRBJ2-7 and V is TRBV6-4; D may match TRBD1 or TRBD2 (5 bases each). V lost 4 bases to trimming and J lost 5 bases, with 18 bases between them. The germline gives CDR1 MRHNA, CDR2 SNTAGT. CDR3 length: 15 residues. The CDR3 DNA sequence: TGTGCCAGCAGTGGACTACTTACGGGGCAAGACGAGCAGTACTTC. Its translation is CASSGLLTGQDEQYF.

This clonotype was seen a few times. The chain has TRBV4-3 and TRBJ1-1; 7 nucleotides align to TRBD1. The CDR3 covers 15 residues. The germline CDR1 and CDR2 sequences are LGHNA and YSLEER. Unmatched junction bases numbered 9, after V lost 4 bases and J lost 4 bases. In DNA form, the CDR3 reads TGCGCCAGCAGCCCGAGACAGGGCCTGGCCACTGAAGCTTTCTTT. It translates to CASSPRQGLATEAFF.

This clonotype has just a few counts. The J gene is TRBJ1-5, the V gene TRBV9; TRBD1 agrees at 8 bases. The CDR3 is 17 residues long. The germline gives CDR1 SGDLS, CDR2 YYNGEE. With 3 bases clipped from V and 2 bases from J, the junction kept 10 bases outside the gene matches. CDR3 sequence reads: CASSEGQGWWGNQPQHF. The CDR3 DNA reads TGTGCCAGCAGCGAAGGACAGGGATGGTGGGGCAATCAGCCCCAGCATTTT.

This clonotype came up a few times. The genes are TRBV19 and TRBJ2-2; 7 bases are shared with TRBD2. The germline V gene has CDR1 LNHDA and CDR2 SQIVND (reference sequence). V trimming: 6 bases; J trimming: 7 bases; junction bases outside the gene matches: 2. There are 12 residues in the CDR3. In nucleotides, the CDR3 is TGTGCCAGTAGGCCGGGAGGCGGGGAGCTGTTTTTT. Translation gives CASRPGGGELFF.

This clonotype was seen ten or more times. The genes are TRBV29-1 and TRBJ1-2; 8 bases align to TRBD1. With V trimmed by 6 bases and J by 2 bases, 5 bases remained unmatched. From germline, CDR1 is SQVTM and CDR2 ANQGSEA. This CDR3 region has 13 residues. CDR3 in amino acids: CSVRTGTNYGYTF. Here the CDR3 DNA reads TGCAGCGTGCGGACAGGGACGAACTATGGCTACACCTTC. Variable domain in full (rest from reference TRBV29-1 and TRBJ1-2): SAVISQKPSRDICQRGTSLTIQCQVDSQVTMMFWYRQQPGQSLTLIATANQGSEATYESGFVIDKFPISRPNLTFSTLTVSNMSPEDSSIYLCSVRTGTNYGYTFGSGTRLTVV.

Many counts were recorded for this clonotype. For the CDR3, the DNA is TGTGCCAGCAGTTTTTCCGGGGCTGGAAACACCATATATTTT. It is translated as CASSFSGAGNTIYF. This rearrangement joins TRBV12-3 or TRBV12-4 to TRBJ1-3; the D is unclear. The CDR3 spans 14 residues. Trimming pared 3 bases from V and 2 bases from J, leaving 8 bases between.

This clonotype has at least ten counts. The CDR3 region is CASSVVGGHETQYF. CDR3 coding DNA: TGTGCCAGCAGCGTAGTGGGCGGACACGAGACCCAGTACTTC. The chain recombines TRBV9 with TRBJ2-5; D is possibly TRBD1 (5 bases). The CDR3 loop spans 14 amino acids. Germline CDR1 SGDLS, CDR2 YYNGEE. V gave up 0 bases and J gave up 5 bases, with 11 bases separating them.

The table lists this clonotype with many counts. CDR3 coding DNA: TGTGCCAGCAGCCAAGATCGGGTTCAGCCCCAGCATTTT. Residues: CASSQDRVQPQHF. This chain joins TRBV3-1 and TRBJ1-5; D is undetermined. The CDR3 runs to 13 residues. Trimming left V 0 bases short and J 6 bases short, with 6 bases between. CDR1 is LGHDT, CDR2 YNNKEL, per germline (reference sequence).

The V and J genes are TRBV12-3 or TRBV12-4 and TRBJ1-6; TRBD1 agrees at 9 bases. The CDR3 length is 17 residues. Trimming took 6 bases from V and 1 from J; bases not matched to a gene: 7. CDR3 coding DNA: TGTGCCAGCAGCCTGGGACAGGGTGTTTCCTATAATTCACCCCTCCACTTT. Translation gives CASSLGQGVSYNSPLHF.

The chain combines TRBV12-3 or TRBV12-4 with TRBJ2-5; tentatively, D is TRBD2 (6 bases). V dropped 5 bases and J dropped 5 bases, with 9 bases sitting between them. This CDR3 is 12 amino acids long. Here the CDR3 DNA reads TGTGCCAGCAGTACGGCGGGGGAGACCCAGTACTTC. Translated, it gives CASSTAGETQYF.

This chain connects TRBV5-6 to TRBJ1-3; D uncertain. CDR3 length: 15 residues. V shed 5 bases and J shed 1 base, with 13 bases lying between them. Looked up from germline, CDR1 is SGHDT and CDR2 is YYEEEE. The CDR3, as DNA: TGTGCCAGCAGTCCATCGCCACGATCTGGAAACACCATATATTTT. This translates into CASSPSPRSGNTIYF.

This clonotype was found a few times. In nucleotides, the CDR3 is TGTGCCAGCAGAGCTCCTAGCGGCAGCTCCTACAATGAGCAGTTCTTC. Its translation is CASRAPSGSSYNEQFF. J is TRBJ2-1 and V is TRBV7-9, with TRBD2 matching over 7 bases. J was trimmed by 0 bases and V by 6 bases; bases with no gene match: 8. CDR1 and CDR2 (germline): SEHNR, FQNEAQ (reference sequence). This CDR3 is 16 amino acids long. The full variable domain, its missing parts supplied by reference TRBV7-9 and TRBJ2-1, is DTGVSQNPRHKITKRGQNVTFRCDPISEHNRLYWYRQTLGQGPEFLTYFQNEAQLEKSRLLSDRFSAERPKGSFSTLEIQRTEQGDSAMYLCASRAPSGSSYNEQFFGPGTRLTVL.

This clonotype showed up many times. The rearrangement joins TRBV4-2 to TRBJ1-5; D not certain. In germline, CDR1 is LGHNA, CDR2 YNFKEQ. V was trimmed by 4 bases and J by 2 bases, leaving 15 bases between them. The CDR3 spans 16 residues. CDR3: CASSPYGGKGNQPQHF. CDR3 nucleotides: TGTGCCAGCAGCCCCTACGGAGGGAAGGGCAATCAGCCCCAGCATTTT.

V and J are TRBV12-3 or TRBV12-4 and TRBJ2-1; TRBD1 or TRBD2 may be the D gene (5 bases each). V lost 9 bases and J 13 bases, leaving 22 bases between the germline ends. The CDR3 runs 13 residues. Here the CDR3 reads CASEIFPRDGQFF. CDR3 in DNA: TGTGCCAGTGAAATATTCCCCCGGGACGGACAGTTCTTC.

This clonotype was seen ten or more times. This chain links TRBV6-1 with TRBJ1-1; D remains ambiguous. This CDR3 comprises 11 residues. V was cut by 2 bases and J by 6 bases, with 4 bases left in between. In germline, CDR1 is MNHNS, CDR2 SASEGT. The CDR3 here is CASSELSEAFF. In DNA form, the CDR3 reads TGTGCCAGCAGTGAATTGTCTGAAGCTTTCTTT.

This clonotype showed up just a few times. The chain joins TRBV18 to TRBJ1-2, with TRBD1 matching 9 bases. Germline V CDR1 and CDR2: KGHSH, LQKENI. This CDR3 is 15 amino acids long. J lost 6 bases, V lost 0 bases, and 5 bases had no gene match. CDR3 amino acids: CASSPPDRGRDGYTF. The CDR3 region has the DNA TGTGCCAGCTCACCACCGGACAGGGGCCGGGATGGCTACACCTTC.